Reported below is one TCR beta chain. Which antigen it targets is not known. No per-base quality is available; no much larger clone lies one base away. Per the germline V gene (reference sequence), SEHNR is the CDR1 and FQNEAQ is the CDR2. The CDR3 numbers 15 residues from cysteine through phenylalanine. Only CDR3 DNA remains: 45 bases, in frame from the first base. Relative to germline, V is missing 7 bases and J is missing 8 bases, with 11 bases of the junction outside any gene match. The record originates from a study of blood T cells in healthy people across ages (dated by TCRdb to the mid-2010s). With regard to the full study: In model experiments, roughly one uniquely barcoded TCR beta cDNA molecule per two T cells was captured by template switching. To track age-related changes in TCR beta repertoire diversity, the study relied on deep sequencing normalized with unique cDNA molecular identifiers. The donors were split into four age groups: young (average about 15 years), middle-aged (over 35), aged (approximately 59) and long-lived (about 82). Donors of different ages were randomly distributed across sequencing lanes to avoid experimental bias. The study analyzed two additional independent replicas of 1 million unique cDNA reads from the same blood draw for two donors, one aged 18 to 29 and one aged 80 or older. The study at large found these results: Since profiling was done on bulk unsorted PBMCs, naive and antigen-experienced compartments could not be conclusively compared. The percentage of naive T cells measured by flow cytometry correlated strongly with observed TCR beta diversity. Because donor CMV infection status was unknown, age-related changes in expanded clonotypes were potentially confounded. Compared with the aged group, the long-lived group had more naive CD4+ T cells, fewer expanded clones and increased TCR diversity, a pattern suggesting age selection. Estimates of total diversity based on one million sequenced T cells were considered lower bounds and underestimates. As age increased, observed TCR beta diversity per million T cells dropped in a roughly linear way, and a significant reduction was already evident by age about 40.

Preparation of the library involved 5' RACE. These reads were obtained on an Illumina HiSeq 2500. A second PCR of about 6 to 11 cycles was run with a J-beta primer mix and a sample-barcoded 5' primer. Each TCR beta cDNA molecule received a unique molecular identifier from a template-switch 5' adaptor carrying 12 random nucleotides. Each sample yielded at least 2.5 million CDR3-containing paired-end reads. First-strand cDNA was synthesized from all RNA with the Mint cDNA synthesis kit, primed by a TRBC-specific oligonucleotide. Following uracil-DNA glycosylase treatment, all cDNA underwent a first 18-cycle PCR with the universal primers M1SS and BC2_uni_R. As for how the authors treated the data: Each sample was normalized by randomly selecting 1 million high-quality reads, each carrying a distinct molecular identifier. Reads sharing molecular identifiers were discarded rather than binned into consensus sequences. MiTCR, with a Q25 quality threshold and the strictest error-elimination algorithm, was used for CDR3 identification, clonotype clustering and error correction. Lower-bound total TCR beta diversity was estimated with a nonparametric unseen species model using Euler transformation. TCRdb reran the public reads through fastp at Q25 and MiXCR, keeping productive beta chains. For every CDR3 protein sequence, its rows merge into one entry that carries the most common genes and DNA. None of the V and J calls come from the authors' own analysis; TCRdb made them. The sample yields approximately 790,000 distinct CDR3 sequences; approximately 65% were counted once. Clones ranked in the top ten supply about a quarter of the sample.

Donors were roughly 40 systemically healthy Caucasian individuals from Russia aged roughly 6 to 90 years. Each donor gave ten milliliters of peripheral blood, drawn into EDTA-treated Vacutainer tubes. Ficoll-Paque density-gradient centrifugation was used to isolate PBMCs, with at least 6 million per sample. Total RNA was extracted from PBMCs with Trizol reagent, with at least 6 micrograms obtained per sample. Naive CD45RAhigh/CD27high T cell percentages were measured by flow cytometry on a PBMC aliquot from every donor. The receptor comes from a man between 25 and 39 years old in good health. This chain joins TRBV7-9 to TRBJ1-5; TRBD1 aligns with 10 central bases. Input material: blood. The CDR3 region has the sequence CASTRTGGFIEPQHF. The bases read TGTGCCAGCACCAGGACAGGGGGATTTATTGAGCCCCAGCATTTT.